One sample yielded the 27 T cell receptor beta chains listed below, sequenced in a study of a mutant IDH1 vaccine in newly diagnosed glioma. Sequencing was performed with immunoSEQ multiplex PCR; in TCRdb, only in-frame clones are kept and a portion is missing. The table lists about 56,000 clones, about nine tenths of them singletons. The antigens these receptors bind are not known. Time point specified: week 5, during vaccination. Topical imiquimod was applied with each vaccine dose, which held 300 ug of mutant IDH1 20-mer peptide. Source: PBMCs, taken from a glioma patient whose treatment included an IDH1 peptide vaccine. The receptors here all came from a woman between 35 and 50 years old with glioma.

This clone was seen only once. The CDR3 sequence: CASRLVDELTDTQYF. The DNA for the CDR3 is TGTGCCAGCAGGCTTGTGGACGAACTCACAGATACGCAGTATTTT. J is TRBJ2-3 and V is TRBV5-4; D gene ambiguous. The CDR3 is 15 amino acids. V shed 5 bases and J shed 2 bases, with 15 bases lying between them. Germline loops: CDR1 SGHNT, CDR2 YYREEE (reference sequence).

This clone was detected only once. V gene TRBV2 combines with J gene TRBJ2-1; possible D gene TRBD2, 5 bases. Trimming cost V 4 bases and J 5 bases, with 15 bases left between them. Germline CDR1 SNHLY, CDR2 FYNNEI. This CDR3 has 15 residues. CDR3 loop: CASSGPWSSNNEQFF. For the CDR3, the DNA is TGTGCCAGCAGTGGCCCGTGGTCTAGCAACAATGAGCAGTTCTTC.

The table lists this clone with a count of one. The V and J genes are TRBV6-1 and TRBJ2-7, with a tentative D call TRBD1 (7 bases). This CDR3 contains 14 residues. Germline V gene sequence: CDR1 MNHNS, CDR2 SASEGT. V lost 7 bases and J lost 6, with 19 bases in between. The CDR3 is CASNQGGLVGEQYF. CDR3 bases: TGTGCCAGCAATCAGGGGGGACTGGTAGGCGAGCAGTACTTC.

The V gene is TRBV7-9, the J gene TRBJ2-3, with D possibly being TRBD2 (5 bases). Trimming removed 0 bases from V and 3 bases from J, with 13 bases in between. The CDR3 sequence is 16 residues long. CDR1 and CDR2 (germline): SEHNR, FQNEAQ (reference sequence). CDR3 loop: CASSLAPPGSTDTQYF. The CDR3 bases are TGTGCCAGCAGCTTAGCCCCTCCGGGGTCAACAGATACGCAGTATTTT.

There are a few counts of this clone. V and J are TRBV12-5 and TRBJ2-2; TRBD2 matches 10 bases. Germline V gene sequence: CDR1 LGHNT, CDR2 FRNRAP. The CDR3 covers 16 residues. After removal of 3 bases from V and 9 bases from J, the junction contained 10 bases not matched to a gene. Here the CDR3 reads CASGLPTSGDMRELFF. The DNA of the CDR3 is TGTGCTAGTGGTTTACCAACTAGCGGGGACATGAGGGAGCTGTTTTTT.

This clone was observed a handful of times. This chain links TRBV27 with TRBJ1-1; maybe TRBD1 (5 bases). Trimming took 3 bases from V and 3 from J, leaving 11 bases between them. Per germline, CDR1 MNHEY and CDR2 SMNVEV (reference sequence). The CDR3 is 14 residues long. CDR3 region: CASSLAPGHTEAFF. The CDR3 region has the DNA TGTGCCAGCAGTTTGGCACCGGGACACACTGAAGCTTTCTTT.

This clone has a handful of counts. The chain is built from TRBV5-1 and TRBJ1-1, with TRBD1 as a possible D gene (5 bases). The CDR3 has 14 residues. Looked up from germline, CDR1 is SGHRS and CDR2 is YFSETQ. V lost 0 bases and J 5 bases, leaving 11 bases between the germline ends. CDR3 region: CASSLVDSETEAFF. CDR3 in DNA: TGCGCCAGCAGCTTGGTCGACAGTGAAACTGAAGCTTTCTTT. The variable domain in full, completed from reference TRBV5-1 and TRBJ1-1, reads KAGVTQTPRYLIKTRGQQVTLSCSPISGHRSVSWYQQTPGQGLQFLFEYFSETQRNKGNFPGRFSGRQFSNSRSEMNVSTLELGDSALYLCASSLVDSETEAFFGQGTRLTVV.

V and J are TRBV15 and TRBJ2-7, with 7 bases identical to TRBD2. CDR1 LNHNV and CDR2 YYDKDF come from the germline V gene (reference sequence). The CDR3 is 14 residues long. V dropped 0 bases and J dropped 7; count of bases not matched to a gene: 6. CDR3 nucleotide sequence: TGTGCCACCAGCAGAGATATGGCGGGAGAGGAGCAGTACTTC. Its translation: CATSRDMAGEEQYF.

This clone was observed a single time. This chain connects TRBV5-1 to TRBJ1-4; D perhaps matches TRBD1 (6 bases). The CDR3 length is 15 residues. V lost 4 bases and J 7 bases, leaving 17 bases between the germline ends. Germline V gene sequence: CDR1 SGHRS, CDR2 YFSETQ. CDR3 amino acids: CASSLSGGRGEKLFF. CDR3 in DNA: TGCGCCAGCAGCCTCTCTGGGGGGCGCGGTGAAAAACTGTTTTTT.

This sequence joins TRBV5-6 and TRBJ1-6, with D maybe TRBD1 (6 bases). V was shortened by 4 bases and J by 15 bases, with 11 bases between the two germline ends. Per the germline V gene, CDR1 is SGHDT and CDR2 is YYEEEE. The CDR3 runs to 11 residues. This chain's CDR3 is CASSAGEVLHF. CDR3 bases: TGTGCCAGCAGCGCAGGGGAGGTCCTCCACTTT.

The chain recombines TRBV28 with TRBJ2-3; the match to TRBD2 covers 8 bases. The germline V gene has CDR1 MDHEN and CDR2 SYDVKM. This CDR3 region has 14 residues. Trimming removed 7 bases from V and 0 bases from J; junction bases left unmatched: 3. The CDR3 region is CASNSGTSTDTQYF. CDR3 nucleotides: TGTGCCAGCAATAGCGGGACAAGCACAGATACGCAGTATTTT.

Regarding this clone: One end of the junction does not line up with germline, which may come from a read error. The chain couples TRBV10-3 to TRBJ2-5; D is perhaps TRBD1 (6 bases). The CDR3 runs 14 residues. Germline CDR1 reads ENHRY; CDR2 reads SYGVKD. The CDR3 DNA follows: TGTGCCATCAATGAGGGGGAGATGGCGGAGACCCAGTACTTC. This encodes CAINEGEMAETQYF.

The V and J genes are TRBV5-4 and TRBJ2-7; possibly TRBD1 for D (6 bases). The CDR3 length is 12 residues. Between the trimmed V and J ends, which lost 3 bases and 2 bases, there was a span of 6 bases. Per germline, CDR1 SGHNT and CDR2 YYREEE (reference sequence). CDR3: CASSWDTYEQYF. The CDR3 region has the DNA TGTGCCAGCAGCTGGGACACCTACGAGCAGTACTTC.

The rearrangement joins TRBV7-8 to TRBJ2-1; 8 bases line up with TRBD2. The CDR3 spans 13 residues. After removal of 4 bases from V and 9 bases from J, the junction contained 5 bases not matched to a gene. The germline V gene has CDR1 SGHVS and CDR2 FQNEAQ. The CDR3 spells CASSSTSAGEQFF. The CDR3 nucleotides are TGTGCCAGCAGCTCGACTAGCGCGGGTGAGCAGTTCTTC.

This clone has only one observation. This rearrangement joins TRBV19 to TRBJ1-2; D is undetermined. The CDR3 totals 13 residues. V was clipped by 7 bases and J by 4 bases, with 13 bases between them. CDR1 is LNHDA, CDR2 SQIVND, per germline (reference sequence). CDR3 DNA: TGTGCCAGTAATTCCCCAGAGAGCTATGGCTACACCTTC. This codes for CASNSPESYGYTF.

The J gene is TRBJ2-7, the V gene TRBV2, with 8 bases aligning to TRBD2. Looked up from germline, CDR1 is SNHLY and CDR2 is FYNNEI. The CDR3 contains 13 residues. The trim removed 4 bases at V and 4 bases at J, leaving 3 bases unmatched. The CDR3 bases are TGTGCCAGCAGTGTCGGGAGGGGGTACGAGCAGTACTTC. Its translation is CASSVGRGYEQYF.

CDR3 DNA: TGTGCCAGCAGCTTGGCGCCCAGAAGAACCTACGAGCAGTACTTC. This translates into CASSLAPRRTYEQYF. The rearrangement links TRBV5-4 to TRBJ2-7; D is unresolved. Per germline, CDR1 SGHNT and CDR2 YYREEE (reference sequence). V lost 0 bases and J lost 2, with 12 bases in between. The CDR3 has 15 residues.

This chain joins TRBV6-1 and TRBJ2-5, with 7 bases identical to TRBD1. Germline-derived CDR1 and CDR2 are MNHNS and SASEGT. The ends lost 3 bases at V and 9 bases at J; junction bases unmatched: 10. There are 14 residues in the CDR3. This CDR3 reads CASSDQPGTVAQYF. The CDR3 DNA is TGTGCCAGCAGTGACCAGCCCGGGACAGTGGCCCAGTACTTC.

The chain couples TRBV7-8 to TRBJ2-2; 10 nucleotides match TRBD2. V lost 1 base to trimming and J lost 5 bases; unmatched junction nucleotides: 10. Germline CDR1 and CDR2: SGHVS and FQNEAQ. This CDR3 spans 18 amino acids. As DNA, the CDR3 is TGTGCCAGCAGCTTAGGGGGCGGTAGCGGGGGGAGAACCGGGGAGCTGTTTTTT. Translating it yields CASSLGGGSGGRTGELFF.

The rearrangement links TRBV6-4 to TRBJ1-2, with 9 bases aligning to TRBD1. After removal of 4 bases from V and 3 bases from J, the junction contained 9 bases not matched to a gene. The CDR3 consists of 16 residues. Germline V gene sequence: CDR1 MRHNA, CDR2 SNTAGT. The CDR3 nucleotides read TGTGCCAGCAGTGTCCCCCAGGGACAGGGAGACTATGGCTACACCTTC. Translating it yields CASSVPQGQGDYGYTF.

The chain employs TRBV20-1 and TRBJ2-4; possibly TRBD1 for D (5 bases). Trimming left V 5 bases short and J 8 bases short, with 10 bases between. Germline V gene lookup returns CDR1 DFQATT and CDR2 SNEGSKA (reference sequence). The CDR3 runs to 11 residues. The DNA of the CDR3 is TGCAGTGCTGATAGGGGCGACATTCAGTACTTC. As protein: CSADRGDIQYF.

Written as DNA, the CDR3 is TGTGCCAGCAGTTTCTCCCTCCGGGACAGAAAAGAGACCCAGTACTTC. Protein product: CASSFSLRDRKETQYF. The V gene is TRBV6-6, the J gene TRBJ2-5; 7 nucleotides agree with TRBD1. CDR1 and CDR2 from the germline V gene are MNHNY and SVGAGI (reference sequence). The V and J ends lost 4 bases and 3 bases, in that order; junction bases with no gene match: 11. The CDR3 is 16 residues long.

The V gene is TRBV18, the J gene TRBJ1-5; D ambiguous. Trimming cost V 3 bases and J 6 bases, with 9 bases left between them. Germline CDR1 and CDR2: KGHSH and LQKENI. The CDR3 has 13 residues. CDR3 bases: TGTGCCAGCTCACCCACCAGTGGTCAGCCCCAGCATTTT. It translates to CASSPTSGQPQHF.

The chain employs TRBV5-6 and TRBJ2-2, with TRBD2 as a possible D gene (6 bases). CDR3 length equals 15 residues. Germline V gene data show CDR1 as SGHDT and CDR2 as YYEEEE. Trimming removed 3 bases at V and 9 bases at J, with 18 bases between. The CDR3 DNA reads TGTGCCAGCAGCTGGACGGGGGAGGCAGGGCGGGAGCTGTTTTTT. Translating it yields CASSWTGEAGRELFF.

The chain has TRBV5-4 and TRBJ2-1; perhaps TRBD2 as D (6 bases). V was shortened by 6 bases and J by 6 bases, with 19 bases between the two germline ends. CDR3 size: 15 residues. CDR1 and CDR2 from the germline V gene are SGHNT and YYREEE (reference sequence). The CDR3 protein is CASTRDSTSFNEQFF. Here the CDR3 DNA reads TGTGCCAGCACCCGGGACTCGACAAGCTTCAATGAGCAGTTCTTC.

This clone was picked up a small number of times. The V call is TRBV5-1, the J call TRBJ2-7; D might be TRBD2 (6 bases). The ends were cut back, 4 bases at V and 3 bases at J, with 17 bases in the middle. This CDR3 comprises 15 residues. Germline loops: CDR1 SGHRS, CDR2 YFSETQ. This CDR3 is CASSPGSGPLYEQYF. As DNA, the CDR3 is TGCGCCAGCAGCCCCGGGAGTGGGCCCCTCTACGAGCAGTACTTC.

This clone has only one observation. The V call is TRBV28, the J call TRBJ2-2, with 7 bases lining up with TRBD2. After removal of 10 bases from V and 3 bases from J, the junction contained 8 bases not matched to a gene. The CDR3 consists of 14 residues. CDR1 is MDHEN, CDR2 SYDVKM, per germline. CDR3 protein: CATGGRAYTGELFF. DNA of the CDR3: TGTGCCACCGGTGGGAGGGCCTACACCGGGGAGCTGTTTTTT.